This TCR beta chain comes out of a study of T cell repertoires in cytomegalovirus infection (dated by TCRdb to the late 2010s). For the wider study: The HLA type of each donor mattered for the analysis, because public TCR beta signatures pointed to carriage of CMV infection along with the matching HLA type. Beyond this particular receptor, the publication reports: The ex vivo response was dominated by HLA-C-restricted CMV-specific TCR beta clonotypes, and the single most frequent clonotype in two of eight donors was supplied by these HLA-C-restricted clonotypes. In both this cohort and an independent roughly 350-donor cohort, the cumulative frequency of public TCR beta family members distinguished carriers of CMV infection plus the relevant HLA type.

Reads for this sample came from an Illumina HiSeq 1500. TCRdb redid the processing of the public reads, applying fastp at Q25 and MiXCR, and retained in-frame beta chains. Rows are unified per CDR3 protein, each entry keeping the most common DNA and genes. The sample table contains around 230,000 distinct CDR3 sequences; only one count was recorded for about 5.9% of them. 5.5% to 6.5% of the sample goes to the ten largest clones. This clonotype has more than one count but fewer than ten. What antigen it recognizes has not been identified. No quality values exist for individual bases; no much larger clone is one base distant. For CDR1 and CDR2, the germline V gene lists SQVTM and ANQGSEA. Trimmed from V: 0 bases; trimmed from J: 8 bases; junction bases lacking a gene match: 9. The CDR3 has 14 amino acids, counting the end cysteine and phenylalanine. Here the CDR3 DNA is all that survives: 42 bases in frame from base 1.

Specimen: PBMCs. The TCR sequence derives from a human donor in good health (CMV status not recorded). Some clones in this sample may be carry-over from other donors' samples. The chain joins TRBV29-1 to TRBJ1-2, and TRBD1 aligns with 7 junction nucleotides. The CDR3 sequence is CSVEEPQGMEGYTF. At the DNA level, the sequence is TGCAGCGTTGAAGAACCACAGGGGATGGAAGGCTACACCTTC.